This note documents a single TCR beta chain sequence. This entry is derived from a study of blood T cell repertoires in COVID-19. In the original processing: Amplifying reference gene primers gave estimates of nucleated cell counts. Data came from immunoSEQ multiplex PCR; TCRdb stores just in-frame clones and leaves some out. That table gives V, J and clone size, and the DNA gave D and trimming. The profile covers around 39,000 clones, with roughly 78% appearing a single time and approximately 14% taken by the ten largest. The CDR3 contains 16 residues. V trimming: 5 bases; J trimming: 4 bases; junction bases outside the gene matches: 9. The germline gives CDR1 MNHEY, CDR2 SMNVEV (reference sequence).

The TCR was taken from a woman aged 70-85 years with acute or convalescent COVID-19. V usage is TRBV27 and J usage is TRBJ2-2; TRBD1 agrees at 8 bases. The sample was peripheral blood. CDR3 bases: TGTGCCAGCAGTCCACCAGGGGGCCCATTCACCGGGGAGCTGTTTTTT. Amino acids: CASSPPGGPFTGELFF.